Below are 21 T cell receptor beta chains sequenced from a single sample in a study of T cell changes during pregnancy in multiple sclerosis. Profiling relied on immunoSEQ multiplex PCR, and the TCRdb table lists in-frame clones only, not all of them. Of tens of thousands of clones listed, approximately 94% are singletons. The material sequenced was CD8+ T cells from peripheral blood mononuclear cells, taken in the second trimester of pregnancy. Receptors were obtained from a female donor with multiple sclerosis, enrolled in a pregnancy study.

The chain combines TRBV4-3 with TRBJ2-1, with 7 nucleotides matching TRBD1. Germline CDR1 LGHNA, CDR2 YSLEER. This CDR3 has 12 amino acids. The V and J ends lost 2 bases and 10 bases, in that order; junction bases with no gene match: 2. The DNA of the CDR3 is TGCGCCAGCAGCCAACTGGGACAGGAGCAGTTCTTC. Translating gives CASSQLGQEQFF.

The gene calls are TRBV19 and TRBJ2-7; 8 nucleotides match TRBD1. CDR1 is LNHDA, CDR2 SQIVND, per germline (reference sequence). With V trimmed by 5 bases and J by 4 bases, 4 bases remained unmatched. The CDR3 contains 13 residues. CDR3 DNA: TGTGCCAGTAGTCCCCGGACAGGGTACGAGCAGTACTTC. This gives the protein CASSPRTGYEQYF. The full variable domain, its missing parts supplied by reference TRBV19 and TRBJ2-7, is DGGITQSPKYLFRKEGQNVTLSCEQNLNHDAMYWYRQDPGQGLRLIYYSQIVNDFQKGDIAEGYSVSREKKESFPLTVTSAQKNPTAFYLCASSPRTGYEQYFGPGTRLTVT.

The CDR3 protein is CASSVDRGTYNEQFF. In DNA form, the CDR3 reads TGTGCCAGCAGCGTCGATAGGGGGACCTACAATGAGCAGTTCTTC. V gene TRBV5-6 combines with J gene TRBJ2-1, with D perhaps matching TRBD1 (6 bases). Germline V gives CDR1 SGHDT, CDR2 YYEEEE. The CDR3 extends over 15 amino acids. Trimming removed 4 bases from V and 2 bases from J, with 13 bases in between.

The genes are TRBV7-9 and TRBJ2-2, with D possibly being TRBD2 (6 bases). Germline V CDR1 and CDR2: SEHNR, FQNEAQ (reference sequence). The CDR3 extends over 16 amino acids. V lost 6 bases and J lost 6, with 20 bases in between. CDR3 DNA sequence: TGTGCCAGCAGACGAGGGGACTCGAGGTTGGCCGGGGAGCTGTTTTTT. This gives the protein CASRRGDSRLAGELFF. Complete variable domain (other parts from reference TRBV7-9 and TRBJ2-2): DTGVSQNPRHKITKRGQNVTFRCDPISEHNRLYWYRQTLGQGPEFLTYFQNEAQLEKSRLLSDRFSAERPKGSFSTLEIQRTEQGDSAMYLCASRRGDSRLAGELFFGEGSRLTVL.

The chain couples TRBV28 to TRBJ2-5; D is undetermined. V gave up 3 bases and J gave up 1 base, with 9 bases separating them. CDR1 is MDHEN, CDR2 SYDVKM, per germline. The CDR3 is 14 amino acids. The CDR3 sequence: CASSFYHSQETQYF. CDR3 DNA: TGTGCCAGCAGTTTTTATCACAGCCAAGAGACCCAGTACTTC.

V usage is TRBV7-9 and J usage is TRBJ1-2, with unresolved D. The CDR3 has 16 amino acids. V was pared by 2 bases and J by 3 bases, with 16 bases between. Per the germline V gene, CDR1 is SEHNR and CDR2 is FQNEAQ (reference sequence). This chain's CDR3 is CASSLSGRTNDYGYTF. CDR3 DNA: TGTGCCAGCAGCTTATCCGGCAGAACTAATGACTATGGCTACACCTTC.

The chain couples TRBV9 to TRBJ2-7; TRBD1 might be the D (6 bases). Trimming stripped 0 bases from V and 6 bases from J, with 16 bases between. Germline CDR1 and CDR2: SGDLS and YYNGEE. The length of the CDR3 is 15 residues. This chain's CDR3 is CASSVADLTGGEQYF. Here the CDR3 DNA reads TGTGCCAGCAGCGTAGCCGACTTGACAGGTGGCGAGCAGTACTTC.

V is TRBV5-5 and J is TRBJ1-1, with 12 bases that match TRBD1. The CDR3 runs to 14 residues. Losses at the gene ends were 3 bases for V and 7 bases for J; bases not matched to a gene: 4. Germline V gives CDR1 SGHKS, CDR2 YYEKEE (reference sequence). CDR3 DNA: TGTGCCAGCAGCTGGGGACAGGGGGCAGGTGAAGCTTTCTTT. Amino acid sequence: CASSWGQGAGEAFF. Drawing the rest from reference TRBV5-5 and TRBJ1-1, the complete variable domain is DAGVTQSPTHLIKTRGQQVTLRCSPISGHKSVSWYQQVLGQGPQFIFQYYEKEERGRGNFPDRFSARQFPNYSSELNVNALLLGDSALYLCASSWGQGAGEAFFGQGTRLTVV.

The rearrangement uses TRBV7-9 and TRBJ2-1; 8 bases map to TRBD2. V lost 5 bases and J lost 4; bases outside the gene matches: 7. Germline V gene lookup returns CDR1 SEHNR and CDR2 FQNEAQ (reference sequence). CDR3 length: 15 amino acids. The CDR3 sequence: CASSPSGSPYNEQFF. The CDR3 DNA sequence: TGTGCCAGCAGCCCGAGCGGGAGTCCGTACAATGAGCAGTTCTTC.

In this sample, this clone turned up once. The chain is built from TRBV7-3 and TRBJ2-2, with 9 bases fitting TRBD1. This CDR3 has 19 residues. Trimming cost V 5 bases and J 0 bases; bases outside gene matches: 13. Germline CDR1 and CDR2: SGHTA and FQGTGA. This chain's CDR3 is CASSPTQGAKETNTGELFF. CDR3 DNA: TGTGCCAGCAGCCCTACACAGGGGGCTAAAGAAACGAACACCGGGGAGCTGTTTTTT.

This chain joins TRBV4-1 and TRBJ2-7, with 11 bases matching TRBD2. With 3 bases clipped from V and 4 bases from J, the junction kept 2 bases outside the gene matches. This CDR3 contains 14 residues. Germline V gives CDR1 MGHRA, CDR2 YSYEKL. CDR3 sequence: CASSQTSGVYEQYF. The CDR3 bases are TGCGCCAGCAGCCAGACTAGCGGGGTTTACGAGCAGTACTTC.

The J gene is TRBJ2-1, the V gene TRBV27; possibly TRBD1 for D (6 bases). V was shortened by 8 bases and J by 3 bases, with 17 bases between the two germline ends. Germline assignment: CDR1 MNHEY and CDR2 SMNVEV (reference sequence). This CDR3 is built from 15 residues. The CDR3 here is CASLSPGVNYNEQFF. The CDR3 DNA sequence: TGTGCCAGCCTAAGTCCAGGGGTAAACTACAATGAGCAGTTCTTC.

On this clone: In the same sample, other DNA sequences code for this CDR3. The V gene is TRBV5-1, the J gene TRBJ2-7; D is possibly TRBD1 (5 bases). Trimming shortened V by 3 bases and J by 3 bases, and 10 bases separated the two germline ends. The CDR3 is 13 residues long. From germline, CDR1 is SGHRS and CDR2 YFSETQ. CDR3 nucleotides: TGCGCCAGCAGCTACGGACAAGGCTACGAGCAGTACTTC. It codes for CASSYGQGYEQYF.

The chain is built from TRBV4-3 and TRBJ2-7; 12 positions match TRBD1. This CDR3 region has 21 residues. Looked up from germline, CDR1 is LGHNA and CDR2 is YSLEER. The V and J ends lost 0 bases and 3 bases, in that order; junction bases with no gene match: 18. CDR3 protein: CASSQEASGQGARLDYYEQYF. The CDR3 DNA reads TGCGCCAGCAGCCAAGAGGCATCGGGACAGGGGGCCCGACTAGACTACTACGAGCAGTACTTC.

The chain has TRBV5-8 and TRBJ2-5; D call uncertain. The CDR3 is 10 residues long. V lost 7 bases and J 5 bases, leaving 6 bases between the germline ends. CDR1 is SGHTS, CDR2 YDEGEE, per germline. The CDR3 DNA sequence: TGTGCCAGCCCCGGGGAGACCCAGTACTTC. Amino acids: CASPGETQYF. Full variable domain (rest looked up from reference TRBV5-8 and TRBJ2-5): EAGVTQSPTHLIKTRGQQATLRCSPISGHTSVYWYQQALGLGLQFLLWYDEGEERNRGNFPPRFSGRQFPNYSSELNVNALELEDSALYLCASPGETQYFGPGTRLLVL.

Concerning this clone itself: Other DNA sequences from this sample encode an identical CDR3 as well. The CDR3 sequence: CASSLGRGSYEQYF. The CDR3 nucleotides read TGTGCCAGCAGCTTAGGGCGGGGATCCTACGAGCAGTACTTC. V is TRBV11-2 and J is TRBJ2-7, with D maybe TRBD2 (6 bases). This CDR3 region has 14 residues. The V end lost 1 base, the J end lost 1 base, and 8 bases lay between the germline ends. CDR1 is SGHAT and CDR2 is FQNNGV in the germline V gene.

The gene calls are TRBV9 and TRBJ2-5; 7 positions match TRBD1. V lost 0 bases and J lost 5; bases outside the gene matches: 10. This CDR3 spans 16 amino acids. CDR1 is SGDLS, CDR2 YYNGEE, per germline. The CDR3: CASSVEFGTTGETQYF. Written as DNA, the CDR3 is TGTGCCAGCAGCGTAGAGTTCGGGACGACAGGGGAGACCCAGTACTTC. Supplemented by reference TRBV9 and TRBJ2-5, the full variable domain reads DSGVTQTPKHLITATGQRVTLRCSPRSGDLSVYWYQQSLDQGLQFLIQYYNGEERAKGNILERFSAQQFPDLHSELNLSSLELGDSALYFCASSVEFGTTGETQYFGPGTRLLVL.

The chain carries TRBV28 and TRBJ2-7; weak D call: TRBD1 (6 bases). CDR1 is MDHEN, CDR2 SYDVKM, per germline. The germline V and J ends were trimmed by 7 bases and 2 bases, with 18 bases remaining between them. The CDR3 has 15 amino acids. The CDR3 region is CASNPGQRPTYEQYF. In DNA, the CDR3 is TGTGCCAGCAACCCTGGACAGCGACCAACCTACGAGCAGTACTTC.

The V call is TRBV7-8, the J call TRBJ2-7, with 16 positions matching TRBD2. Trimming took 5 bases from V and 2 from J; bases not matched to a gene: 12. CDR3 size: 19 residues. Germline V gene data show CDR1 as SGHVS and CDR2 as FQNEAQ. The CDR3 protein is CASSLRPGLAGGQAYEQYF. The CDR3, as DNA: TGTGCCAGCAGCCTAAGACCGGGACTAGCGGGAGGGCAAGCCTACGAGCAGTACTTC.

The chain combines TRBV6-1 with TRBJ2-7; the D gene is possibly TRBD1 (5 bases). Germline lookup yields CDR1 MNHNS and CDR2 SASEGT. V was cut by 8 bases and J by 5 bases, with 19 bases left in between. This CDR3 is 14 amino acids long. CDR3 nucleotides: TGTGCCAGCTACTCTTCCAGACAAGGGGACGAGCAGTACTTC. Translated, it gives CASYSSRQGDEQYF.

CDR3 coding DNA: TGTGCCAGCAGCTTGGGTTCTCTCTCCAATGAGCAGTTCTTC. It yields the protein CASSLGSLSNEQFF. The chain uses TRBV5-6 and TRBJ2-1, with unresolved D. This CDR3 comprises 14 residues. Trimming removed 0 bases from V and 6 bases from J, with 10 bases in between. The germline CDR1 and CDR2 sequences are SGHDT and YYEEEE.